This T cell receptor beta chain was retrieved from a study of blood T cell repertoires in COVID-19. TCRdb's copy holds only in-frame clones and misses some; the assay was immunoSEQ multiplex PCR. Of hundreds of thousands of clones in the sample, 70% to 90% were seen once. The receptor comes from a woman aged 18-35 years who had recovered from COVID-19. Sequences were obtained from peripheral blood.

DNA for the CDR3: TGCGCCAGCAGCCAAGAAGTGACAGTAGAAGCTTCACCCCTCCACTTT. Translation: CASSQEVTVEASPLHF. This chain connects TRBV4-3 to TRBJ1-6, with D possibly matching TRBD1 (5 bases). V was trimmed by 0 bases and J by 9 bases, leaving 15 bases between them. There are 16 residues in the CDR3. Germline-derived CDR1 and CDR2 are LGHNA and YSLEER.